This is a list of T cell receptor beta chains from one sample in a study of cytomegalovirus exposure and HLA in healthy donors. Measured with immunoSEQ multiplex PCR; TCRdb has only the in-frame clones, and not every one. The sample contains about 200,000 clones, around 81% of which appear only once. Sequences were obtained from PBMCs. The receptors here all came from a man between 18 and 35 years old in good health and CMV-seronegative. The CDR3 runs from the conserved cysteine through the conserved F or W. The order of the fields is D gene, clone size, J gene, V gene, CDR3 DNA, CDR3 protein. D genes are given only for firm matches. The size entry is marked missing in some rows and otherwise reads once, few, many or a size class.

NA,NA,TRBJ2-7,TRBV6-1,TGTGCCAGCAGTGAAGCGGGGGCCTACTACGAGCAGTACTTC,CASSEAGAYYEQYF
NA,once,TRBJ1-2,TRBV7-9,TGTTCCAGCAGCCCTACCGGGACGGGGAGGATCTATGGCTACACCTTC,CSSSPTGTGRIYGYTF
TRBD1,NA,TRBJ2-1,TRBV18,TGTGCCAGCTCCCAGGGCCAGGGGGCAGGCTACAATGAGCAGTTCTTC,CASSQGQGAGYNEQFF
TRBD2,NA,TRBJ2-1,TRBV6-5,TGTGCCAGCCGAGCGGCGGGAGAAGAGCAGTTCTTC,CASRAAGEEQFF
NA,NA,TRBJ1-6,TRBV28,TGTGCCAGCAAGCGTACAGGGTTACGTTCCTATAATTCACCCCTCCACTTT,CASKRTGLRSYNSPLHF
TRBD1,NA,TRBJ2-1,TRBV30,TGTGCCTGGAGTGTTTTCGAGTGGTACAGGGGCTTGACTAATGAGCAGTTCTTC,CAWSVFEWYRGLTNEQFF
TRBD2,once,TRBJ2-2,TRBV2,TGTGCCAGCAGTGGACCTAGCGGGAATTCTGCCGGGGAGCTGTTTTTT,CASSGPSGNSAGELFF
TRBD1,once,TRBJ1-4,TRBV5-4,TGTGCCAGCACCGGAGGGGGCTTAGGTGAAAAACTGTTTTTT,CASTGGGLGEKLFF
TRBD1,NA,TRBJ2-7,TRBV29-1,TGCAGCGTTGATACAGGGGGTTCCTACGAGCAGTACTTC,CSVDTGGSYEQYF
TRBD2,NA,TRBJ2-6,TRBV5-6,TGTGCCAGCAGCTTGGAGGGAGGGCCCATCTCTGGGGCCAACGTCCTGACTTTT,CASSLEGGPISGANVLTF
NA,NA,TRBJ2-7,TRBV2,TGTGCCAGCGTACGGACCGGGACTCCGATCTACTTC,CASVRTGTPIYF
TRBD1,NA,TRBJ1-5,TRBV4-3,TGCGCCAGGCCACAGGGGAATCAGCCCCAGCATTTT,CARPQGNQPQHF
NA,NA,TRBJ2-1,TRBV4-3,TGCGCCAGCAGCCTAAGGCGGAGGCTCCACTCCTACAATGAGCAGTTCTTC,CASSLRRRLHSYNEQFF
TRBD2,few,TRBJ2-1,TRBV9,TGTGCCAGCAGAGCCCCTGAGGGGACTAGCGGCTACAATGAGCAGTTCTTC,CASRAPEGTSGYNEQFF
NA,NA,TRBJ2-2,TRBV18,TGTGCCAGCTCACCGTCGGCGGCAGCGAACACCGGGGAGCTGTTTTTT,CASSPSAAANTGELFF
NA,NA,TRBJ1-1,TRBV6-1,TGTGCCAGCAGTGAAGAGACGAGGGCACGTTCTTGGAACACTGAAGCTTTCTTT,CASSEETRARSWNTEAFF
TRBD1,NA,TRBJ1-6,TRBV7-6,TGTGCCAGCAGCTCGGACAGGGGTAATTCACCCCTCCACTTT,CASSSDRGNSPLHF
NA,NA,TRBJ2-7,TRBV4-1,TGCGCCAGCAGCCAAGATCCTGGGCCCTACGAGCAGTACTTC,CASSQDPGPYEQYF
NA,NA,TRBJ1-3,TRBV25-1,TGTGCCAGCAGTGAATATTCCGGGGGTGGAAACACCATATATTTT,CASSEYSGGGNTIYF
NA,NA,TRBJ2-5,TRBV5-6,TGTGCCAGCAGCTTGGGTACACGACAAGAGACCCAGTACTTC,CASSLGTRQETQYF
TRBD1,few,TRBJ2-3,TRBV11-3,TGTGCCAGCAGCTTTGGACAGGGAGACACAGATACGCAGTATTTT,CASSFGQGDTDTQYF
TRBD1,NA,TRBJ1-1,TRBV11-2,TGTGCCAGCGGGGACAGGGTTGAGGCTGAAGCTTTCTTT,CASGDRVEAEAFF
TRBD2,NA,TRBJ2-7,TRBV27,TGTGCCAGCAGCTGGGGCGGGGGTTTCTACGAGCAGTACTTC,CASSWGGGFYEQYF
NA,NA,TRBJ2-5,TRBV2,TGTGCCAGCAGACGGGACACCCAGCCACAAGAGACCCAGTACTTC,CASRRDTQPQETQYF
NA,NA,TRBJ1-1,TRBV9,TGTGCCAGCAGCAGGGGGAACACTGAAGCTTTCTTT,CASSRGNTEAFF
TRBD2,few,TRBJ2-2,TRBV29-1,TGCAGCGTTGAAGGGACTAGCGGGAGAGAGAACACCGGGGAGCTGTTTTTT,CSVEGTSGRENTGELFF
TRBD1,few,TRBJ2-4,TRBV9,TGTGCCAGCAGCGCAGTGGGGACAGGGAAGGTTCAGTACTTC,CASSAVGTGKVQYF
NA,NA,TRBJ1-2,TRBV20-1,TGCAGTGCTACCGGGGATGGCTACACCTTC,CSATGDGYTF
TRBD1,NA,TRBJ1-1,TRBV7-9,TGTGCCAGCAGCCCGAGCTGGGACAGGAACACTGAAGCTTTCTTT,CASSPSWDRNTEAFF
TRBD2,NA,TRBJ2-1,TRBV2,TGTGCCAGCAGTGGCGGGGGGGCCTCCAATGAGCAGTTCTTC,CASSGGGASNEQFF
NA,NA,TRBJ2-1,TRBV7-6,TGTGCCAGCAGCTCCCCCAGGGGGGCTTCCTACAATGAGCAGTTCTTC,CASSSPRGASYNEQFF
TRBD2,NA,TRBJ2-5,TRBV19,TGTGCCAGTAGTTCGTGGGAGGGCCAAGAGACCCAGTACTTC,CASSSWEGQETQYF
NA,NA,TRBJ1-3,TRBV11-2,TGTGCCAGCAGCAGGACAGTCACTGGAAACACCATATATTTT,CASSRTVTGNTIYF
TRBD1,NA,TRBJ2-7,TRBV28,TGTGCCAGCAGTTACAGGGACAGGGGGTACTTGCAGTACTTC,CASSYRDRGYLQYF
TRBD1,few,TRBJ1-4,TRBV19,TGTGCCAGTAGTTTGATTCCCGGGACAGTCTCCGAAAAACTGTTTTTT,CASSLIPGTVSEKLFF
NA,NA,TRBJ2-7,TRBV4-1,TGCGCCAGCAGCCAAGCAACGAGCGGACTATCACGCTACGAGCAGTACTTC,CASSQATSGLSRYEQYF
NA,NA,TRBJ2-7,TRBV7-9,TGTGCCAGCACCGGTCCTTCCTACGAGCAGTACTTC,CASTGPSYEQYF
NA,NA,TRBJ1-6,TRBV4-1,TGCGCCAGCAGCCACTACCGGGGGAAAAATTCACCCCTCCACTTT,CASSHYRGKNSPLHF
NA,NA,TRBJ1-1,TRBV2,TGTGCCAGCAGTGGTCTAGGAGGGAACACTGAAGCTTTCTTT,CASSGLGGNTEAFF
TRBD1,NA,TRBJ1-1,TRBV6-5,TGTGCCAGCAGTTCCCAAATGACAGGGCGAACTGAAGCTTTCTTT,CASSSQMTGRTEAFF
TRBD2,few,TRBJ2-1,TRBV9,TGTGCCAGCAGCGTGTCAGGAGCGGGAGGGTGGAATGAGCAGTTCTTC,CASSVSGAGGWNEQFF
NA,NA,TRBJ1-5,TRBV2,TGTGCCAGCACCGGGGGGGATCAGCCCCAGCATTTT,CASTGGDQPQHF